The 4 T cell receptor beta chains in this list originate from one sample, sequenced in a study of blood T cell repertoires in COVID-19. Repertoires were generated with immunoSEQ multiplex PCR, while TCRdb's copy carries only in-frame clones and drops some. The sample has 150,000 to 200,000 clones, around nine tenths seen once; the top ten hold approximately 6.6%. Sequenced: PBMCs or T cells enriched from blood (not recorded which). Every receptor here comes from a woman between 50 and 59 years old who had recovered from COVID-19.

This clone is a singleton in its sample. The chain recombines TRBV7-2 with TRBJ2-7, with D uncertain. Germline loops: CDR1 SGHTA, CDR2 FQGNSA. V lost 1 base, J lost 2 bases, and 6 bases lay in between. This CDR3 has 13 residues. The CDR3 bases are TGTGCCAGCAGCTTAGGAGGCCCCTACGAGCAGTACTTC. It codes for CASSLGGPYEQYF.

This chain links TRBV7-2 with TRBJ1-1, with D hard to call. Germline assignment: CDR1 SGHTA and CDR2 FQGNSA. V dropped 6 bases and J dropped 1 base, with 9 bases sitting between them. The CDR3 runs 13 residues. The CDR3 region has the DNA TGTGCCAGCAGGGCTACTAGGAACACTGAAGCTTTCTTT. It translates to CASRATRNTEAFF.

The J gene is TRBJ2-7, the V gene TRBV7-9, with 9 bases that match TRBD2. The V and J ends lost 5 bases and 2 bases, in that order; junction bases with no gene match: 7. This CDR3 is 15 amino acids long. The germline gives CDR1 SEHNR, CDR2 FQNEAQ (reference sequence). The CDR3 loop is CASSPEAGGAYEQYF. The CDR3 DNA reads TGTGCCAGCAGCCCAGAAGCGGGGGGCGCCTACGAGCAGTACTTC.

The chain carries TRBV6-2 or TRBV6-3 and TRBJ1-1; no clear D. V lost 0 bases and J 1 base, leaving 3 bases between the germline ends. In germline, CDR1 is MNHEY, CDR2 SVGEGT. The CDR3 covers 13 residues. The CDR3 region is CASSYSQNTEAFF. CDR3 coding DNA: TGTGCCAGCAGTTACTCCCAGAACACTGAAGCTTTCTTT.